The 22 T cell receptor beta chains below were found in one sample sequenced in a study of blood T cells in healthy people across ages. For the second PCR, which ran for roughly 7 to 11 cycles, a sample-barcoded 5' primer and a J-beta primer mix were used. TCRdb itself ran the 5' RACE reads through MiXCR, one entry per CDR3 protein. This table holds some 710,000 distinct CDR3 sequences, more than 35% found once. Sequences were obtained from blood. These receptor sequences come from an older man in good health.

The chain has TRBV29-1 and TRBJ2-7, with 14 bases aligning to TRBD2. Germline CDR1 is SQVTM and CDR2 is ANQGSEA. This CDR3 spans 13 amino acids. V lost 6 bases, J lost 5 bases, and 3 bases stayed unmatched. DNA of the CDR3: TGCAGCGTGAAGGGACTAGCGGGAGACGAGCAGTACTTC. The encoded protein is CSVKGLAGDEQYF.

The chain links TRBV20-1 to TRBJ2-1, with 9 bases identical to TRBD2. CDR3 size: 12 residues. J lost 10 bases, V lost 5 bases, and 6 bases had no gene match. Germline values: CDR1 DFQATT, CDR2 SNEGSKA (reference sequence). CDR3 sequence reads: CSARTSELEQFF. The CDR3 DNA reads TGCAGTGCTCGGACTAGCGAATTAGAGCAGTTCTTC.

This clonotype showed up many times. The chain employs TRBV9 and TRBJ2-1, with no clear D. V lost 2 bases, J lost 5 bases, and 8 bases lay in between. Looked up from germline, CDR1 is SGDLS and CDR2 is YYNGEE. This CDR3 is built from 13 residues. The CDR3 is CASSVQADNEQFF. CDR3 nucleotide sequence: TGTGCCAGCAGCGTCCAAGCAGACAATGAGCAGTTCTTC.

This chain joins TRBV5-1 and TRBJ2-1, with 11 bases that match TRBD2. This CDR3 is 16 amino acids long. CDR1 SGHRS and CDR2 YFSETQ come from the germline V gene. Germline trimming cut 2 bases from V and 6 bases from J; bases unmatched to any gene: 7. This chain's CDR3 is CASSFISGRVSNEQFF. Here the CDR3 DNA reads TGCGCCAGCAGCTTCATTAGCGGGAGGGTAAGCAATGAGCAGTTCTTC.

The CDR3 DNA sequence: TGTGCCAGCAGTTTACGTAGGCAATCTTCAGGAGGTAGACCTGAAGCTTTCTTT. Its protein is CASSLRRQSSGGRPEAFF. The V call is TRBV28, the J call TRBJ1-1; no reliable D call. Deletions cut 2 bases from V and 6 bases from J, with 25 bases between. The length of the CDR3 is 18 residues. In germline, CDR1 is MDHEN, CDR2 SYDVKM.

The CDR3: CASSLSYSGRGETQYF. The CDR3 region has the DNA TGTGCCAGCAGTTTATCTTATAGCGGGAGGGGAGAGACCCAGTACTTC. The rearrangement joins TRBV27 to TRBJ2-5, with TRBD2 identical over 11 bases. The CDR3 runs to 16 residues. Per the germline V gene, CDR1 is MNHEY and CDR2 is SMNVEV (reference sequence). V shed 0 bases, J shed 4 bases, and the junction held 4 bases outside the gene matches.

CDR3 loop: CASSQETRPRTDTQYF. CDR3 in DNA: TGTGCCAGCAGCCAAGAGACCAGGCCACGCACAGATACGCAGTATTTT. This chain joins TRBV4-2 and TRBJ2-3; D unclear. The CDR3 runs to 16 residues. The germline V gene has CDR1 LGHNA and CDR2 YNFKEQ. Trimming removed 0 bases from V and 1 base from J, with 11 bases in between.

A note on this clonotype: A much larger clone differs from this one at a single base, so this may be a read error. The chain carries TRBV9 and TRBJ2-7; 8 bases align to TRBD2. V lost 4 bases to trimming and J lost 2 bases; unmatched junction nucleotides: 8. CDR1 and CDR2 (germline): SGDLS, YYNGEE. This CDR3 contains 15 residues. CDR3 nucleotide sequence: TGTGCCAGCAGCCCCCGGACTAGCAACGCCTACGAGCAGTACTTC. This sequence encodes CASSPRTSNAYEQYF.

With respect to this clonotype: The conserved final phenylalanine or tryptophan is absent from the CDR3, which likely points to a read error. This chain connects TRBV5-1 to TRBJ2-5; TRBD2 matches at 8 bases. This CDR3 is 17 amino acids long. Germline V lookup: CDR1 SGHRS, CDR2 YFSETQ. With 0 bases clipped from V and 11 bases from J, the junction kept 18 bases outside the gene matches. The CDR3 DNA sequence: TGCGCCAGCAGCTTGGTGACTAGCGCGAATTCCTTTGGTGAGCAGTACTGC. This codes for CASSLVTSANSFGEQYC.

This clonotype was detected only a few times. CDR3 sequence: CSARDTTVGNSPLHF. Here the CDR3 DNA reads TGCAGTGCTAGAGATACGACAGTGGGGAATTCACCCCTCCACTTT. The chain combines TRBV20-1 with TRBJ1-6; D possibly corresponds to TRBD1 (5 bases). The V end was cut by 0 bases, the J end by 7 bases, with 13 bases between. Germline lookup yields CDR1 DFQATT and CDR2 SNEGSKA (reference sequence). This CDR3 region has 15 residues.

This clonotype has ten or more counts. CDR3 sequence reads: CASSSTPGQGKFNEQFF. The CDR3 nucleotides read TGTGCCAGCAGTTCAACCCCGGGACAGGGGAAGTTCAATGAGCAGTTCTTC. The J gene is TRBJ2-1, the V gene TRBV12-3 or TRBV12-4, with TRBD1 matching over 10 bases. Trimming took 4 bases from V and 6 from J; bases not matched to a gene: 12. This CDR3 is built from 17 residues.

J is TRBJ2-7 and V is TRBV5-1, with TRBD2 identical over 8 bases. Germline-derived CDR1 and CDR2 are SGHRS and YFSETQ. Unmatched junction bases numbered 9, after V lost 1 base and J lost 3 bases. There are 16 residues in the CDR3. The CDR3 sequence is CASSLFALSGSYEQYF. The CDR3 bases are TGCGCCAGCAGCTTGTTTGCTTTGAGCGGGAGCTACGAGCAGTACTTC.

There are a few counts of this clonotype. This chain links TRBV11-2 with TRBJ1-5; D remains unclear. This CDR3 contains 15 residues. Germline V lookup: CDR1 SGHAT, CDR2 FQNNGV. The V gene lost 5 bases and the J gene lost 3 bases, with 14 bases spanning the gap. The CDR3 DNA reads as TGTGCCAGCAGCCCTAGTGGAGGAAACAATCAGCCCCAGCATTTT. Translation gives CASSPSGGNNQPQHF.

J is TRBJ2-3 and V is TRBV28, with D possibly being TRBD1 or TRBD2 (5 bases each). CDR1 and CDR2 (germline): MDHEN, SYDVKM. V lost 7 bases and J lost 8, with 16 bases in between. This CDR3 has 13 amino acids. The CDR3 spells CASIRDSGGTQYF. CDR3 sequence (DNA): TGTGCCAGCATCAGGGATTCAGGAGGTACGCAGTATTTT. Using reference TRBV28 and TRBJ2-3 for the parts outside the CDR3, the full variable domain is DVKVTQSSRYLVKRTGEKVFLECVQDMDHENMFWYRQDPGLGLRLIYFSYDVKMKEKGDIPEGYSVSREKKERFSLILESASTNQTSMYLCASIRDSGGTQYFGPGTRLTVL.

Regarding this clonotype: A clone one base away is much larger, so this may be a read error. The rearrangement links TRBV20-1 to TRBJ2-1; 7 bases map to TRBD2. Germline lookup yields CDR1 DFQATT and CDR2 SNEGSKA (reference sequence). The CDR3 runs to 13 residues. The V gene end was trimmed by 8 bases and the J gene end by 2 bases; junction bases not matched to a gene: 6. This chain's CDR3 is CSTISGAYNEQFF. The CDR3 DNA sequence: TGCAGTACTATAAGCGGGGCCTACAATGAGCAGTTCTTC.

J is TRBJ2-3 and V is TRBV20-1; a possible D gene is TRBD2 (5 bases). V lost 3 bases and J 2 bases, leaving 9 bases between the germline ends. The CDR3 has 13 amino acids. From germline, CDR1 is DFQATT and CDR2 SNEGSKA (reference sequence). CDR3 residues: CSASLANTDTQYF. The CDR3 region has the DNA TGCAGTGCTAGCCTAGCTAACACAGATACGCAGTATTTT.

This clonotype occurred once. In DNA, the CDR3 is TGTGCCAGCAGAGGGGTAATCAGCACAGATACGCAGTATTTT. Amino acids: CASRGVISTDTQYF. The gene calls are TRBV12-3 or TRBV12-4 and TRBJ2-3; D is perhaps TRBD1 (5 bases). V lost 6 bases to trimming and J lost 0 bases, with 10 bases between them. The CDR3 extends over 14 amino acids.

The rearrangement uses TRBV19 and TRBJ2-7; 9 bases agree with TRBD2. The DNA end lines up better with TRBJ2-5; the J call may be wrong. The germline gives CDR1 LNHDA, CDR2 SQIVND (reference sequence). The CDR3 covers 17 residues. The CDR3 loop reads CASSFGLAGRGRETQYF. CDR3 bases: TGTGCCAGTAGTTTCGGGCTAGCGGGAAGGGGAAGGGAGACCCAGTACTTC.

This clonotype was seen a few times. J is TRBJ2-5 and V is TRBV7-6; 12 bases align to TRBD2. The CDR3 totals 19 residues. V was pared by 2 bases and J by 5 bases, with 15 bases of the junction left unmatched. Germline lookup yields CDR1 SGHVS and CDR2 FNYEAQ. The CDR3 is CASSLLPPTTSGRSETQYF. The DNA of the CDR3 is TGTGCCAGCAGCTTATTACCCCCAACCACTAGCGGGAGGTCGGAGACCCAGTACTTC. The full variable domain, rest sourced from reference TRBV7-6 and TRBJ2-5, is GAGVSQSPRYKVTKRGQDVALRCDPISGHVSLYWYRQALGQGPEFLTYFNYEAQQDKSGLPNDRFSAERPEGSISTLTIQRTEQRDSAMYRCASSLLPPTTSGRSETQYFGPGTRLLVL.

This clonotype turned up a few times. J is TRBJ1-5 and V is TRBV7-9, with D perhaps TRBD1 (5 bases). V was cut by 1 base and J by 2 bases, with 24 bases left in between. Looked up from germline, CDR1 is SEHNR and CDR2 is FQNEAQ (reference sequence). The CDR3 has 20 amino acids. CDR3: CASSLVTTGRTPWGNQPQHF. Here the CDR3 DNA reads TGTGCCAGCAGCTTAGTTACGACGGGACGGACACCTTGGGGCAATCAGCCCCAGCATTTT.

This clonotype showed up many times. The V gene is TRBV4-2, the J gene TRBJ2-4; a weak D match, TRBD2 (5 bases). The V and J ends lost 0 bases and 2 bases respectively, with 8 bases between them. The CDR3 length is 15 residues. Germline CDR1 LGHNA, CDR2 YNFKEQ. The chain's CDR3 is CASSQDEGPKNIQYF. CDR3 coding DNA: TGTGCCAGCAGCCAAGATGAGGGTCCCAAAAACATTCAGTACTTC.

The chain has TRBV20-1 and TRBJ1-2; no firm D call. This CDR3 is built from 12 residues. The V and J ends lost 5 bases and 4 bases respectively, with 11 bases between them. The germline CDR1 and CDR2 sequences are DFQATT and SNEGSKA (reference sequence). In DNA, the CDR3 is TGCAGTGCTGTTCGACAACCCTATGGCTACACCTTC. Amino acid sequence: CSAVRQPYGYTF.